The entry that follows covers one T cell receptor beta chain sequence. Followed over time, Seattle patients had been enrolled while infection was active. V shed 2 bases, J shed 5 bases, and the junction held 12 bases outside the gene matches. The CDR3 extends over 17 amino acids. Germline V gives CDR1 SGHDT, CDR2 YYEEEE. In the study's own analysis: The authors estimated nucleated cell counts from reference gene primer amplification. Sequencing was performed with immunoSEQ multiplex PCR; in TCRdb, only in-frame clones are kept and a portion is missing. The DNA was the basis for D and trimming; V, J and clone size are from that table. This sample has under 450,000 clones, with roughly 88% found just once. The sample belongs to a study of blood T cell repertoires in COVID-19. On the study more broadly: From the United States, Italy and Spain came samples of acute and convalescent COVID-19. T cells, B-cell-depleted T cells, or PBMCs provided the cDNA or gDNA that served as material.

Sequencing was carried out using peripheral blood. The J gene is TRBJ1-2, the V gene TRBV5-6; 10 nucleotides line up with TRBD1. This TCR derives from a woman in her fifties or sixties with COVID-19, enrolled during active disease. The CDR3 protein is CASSFLGTGDFRYGYTF. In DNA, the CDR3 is TGTGCCAGCAGCTTCCTCGGGACAGGGGACTTTCGGTATGGCTACACCTTC.